The 10 T cell receptor beta chains presented below share a single source sample, sequenced in a study of human T cells and chemical hapten exposure. The time point was: healthy volunteer bleed at 6 weeks. Before extraction, the whole blood was not fractionated, and total RNA was taken from it. TCRdb re-called the RACE reads through MiXCR, storing one row per CDR3 protein. The sample contains around 35,000 distinct CDR3 sequences, less than 6% of which appear only once. The specimen sequenced was whole blood. The source is a human donor in good health. Some clones in this sample may be carry-over from other donors' samples.

This clonotype has ten or more counts. The genes are TRBV27 and TRBJ2-7; TRBD2 is a possible D gene (5 bases). Germline loops: CDR1 MNHEY, CDR2 SMNVEV (reference sequence). The CDR3 extends over 13 amino acids. Trimming pared 5 bases from V and 3 bases from J, leaving 11 bases between. CDR3 DNA sequence: TGTGCCAGCAGTCCAAAGGGAGACTACGAGCAGTACTTC. Translated, it gives CASSPKGDYEQYF.

This clonotype was observed a few times. The chain uses TRBV7-8 and TRBJ2-7; D is perhaps TRBD2 (5 bases). Trimming stripped 1 base from V and 2 bases from J, with 15 bases between. This CDR3 comprises 16 residues. Looked up from germline, CDR1 is SGHVS and CDR2 is FQNEAQ. The CDR3 protein is CASSLGAATGTYEQYF. CDR3 DNA: TGTGCCAGCAGCTTAGGAGCGGCAACGGGTACCTACGAGCAGTACTTC. Variable domain in full (rest from reference TRBV7-8 and TRBJ2-7): GAGVSQSPRYKVAKRGQDVALRCDPISGHVSLFWYQQALGQGPEFLTYFQNEAQLDKSGLPSDRFFAERPEGSVSTLKIQRTQQEDSAVYLCASSLGAATGTYEQYFGPGTRLTVT.

This clonotype was recorded many times. The V gene is TRBV7-9, the J gene TRBJ1-5; no reliable D call. This CDR3 comprises 12 residues. V shed 0 bases and J shed 7 bases, with 4 bases lying between them. The germline gives CDR1 SEHNR, CDR2 FQNEAQ (reference sequence). The CDR3 DNA reads TGTGCCAGCAGCTTAGCGGGGCAGCCCCAGCATTTT. Amino acids: CASSLAGQPQHF.

In its sample, this clonotype was seen many times. The chain combines TRBV20-1 with TRBJ2-2; D might be TRBD2 (5 bases). V was shortened by 0 bases and J by 1 base, with 6 bases between the two germline ends. This CDR3 region has 14 residues. Germline V lookup: CDR1 DFQATT, CDR2 SNEGSKA (reference sequence). The CDR3 sequence is CSARDRGNTGELFF. CDR3 nucleotide sequence: TGCAGTGCTAGAGACCGGGGGAACACCGGGGAGCTGTTTTTT.

This clonotype was counted only a few times. This sequence joins TRBV3-1 and TRBJ1-3, with D possibly TRBD1 on 6 matching bases. Germline V gives CDR1 LGHDT, CDR2 YNNKEL (reference sequence). The germline V and J ends were trimmed by 0 bases and 4 bases, with 10 bases remaining between them. The CDR3 has 15 amino acids. CDR3: CASSQEWGQGNTIYF. DNA of the CDR3: TGTGCCAGCAGCCAAGAGTGGGGGCAAGGAAACACCATATATTTT.

Only a few counts were recorded for this clonotype. The rearrangement joins TRBV29-1 to TRBJ1-1, with 8 nucleotides matching TRBD1. Germline V gene data show CDR1 as SQVTM and CDR2 as ANQGSEA. The CDR3 length is 12 residues. The trim removed 5 bases at V and 6 bases at J, leaving 5 bases unmatched. The CDR3 sequence: CSVKTGAAEAFF. In nucleotides, the CDR3 is TGCAGCGTTAAGACAGGGGCAGCTGAAGCTTTCTTT.

In this sample, this clonotype turned up many times. J is TRBJ2-1 and V is TRBV2; D is ambiguous. Trimming stripped 1 base from V and 6 bases from J, with 13 bases between. The CDR3 contains 15 residues. Germline V CDR1 and CDR2: SNHLY, FYNNEI. The CDR3 sequence is CASSEGGVYSNEQFF. CDR3 DNA sequence: TGTGCCAGCAGTGAAGGTGGGGTTTACTCCAATGAGCAGTTCTTC.

This clonotype is medium-sized within its sample. The chain combines TRBV6-1 with TRBJ1-1, with D hard to call. The CDR3 length is 15 residues. The V end lost 6 bases, the J end lost 5 bases, and 19 bases lay between the germline ends. The germline V gene encodes CDR1 MNHNS and CDR2 SASEGT. The CDR3 DNA sequence: TGTGCCAGCAGCCCGAATCCAGGTGGGTCGACTGAAGCTTTCTTT. Amino acids: CASSPNPGGSTEAFF.

This clonotype showed up many times. V gene TRBV10-1 combines with J gene TRBJ1-1, with 7 bases aligning to TRBD1. This CDR3 has 13 amino acids. Germline CDR1 and CDR2: WNHNN and SYGVQD (reference sequence). The trim removed 5 bases at V and 4 bases at J, leaving 4 bases unmatched. CDR3 residues: CASSFNRGTEAFF. CDR3 nucleotide sequence: TGCGCCAGCAGTTTTAACAGGGGCACTGAAGCTTTCTTT.

The rearrangement joins TRBV12-3 or TRBV12-4 to TRBJ2-3; possibly TRBD1 or TRBD2 for D (5 bases each). CDR3 length: 16 residues. Trimming pared 5 bases from V and 3 bases from J, leaving 18 bases between. CDR3 in DNA: TGTGCCAGCAGTCCCCGGGGCTTATTAGGGACAGATACGCAGTATTTT. It yields the protein CASSPRGLLGTDTQYF.